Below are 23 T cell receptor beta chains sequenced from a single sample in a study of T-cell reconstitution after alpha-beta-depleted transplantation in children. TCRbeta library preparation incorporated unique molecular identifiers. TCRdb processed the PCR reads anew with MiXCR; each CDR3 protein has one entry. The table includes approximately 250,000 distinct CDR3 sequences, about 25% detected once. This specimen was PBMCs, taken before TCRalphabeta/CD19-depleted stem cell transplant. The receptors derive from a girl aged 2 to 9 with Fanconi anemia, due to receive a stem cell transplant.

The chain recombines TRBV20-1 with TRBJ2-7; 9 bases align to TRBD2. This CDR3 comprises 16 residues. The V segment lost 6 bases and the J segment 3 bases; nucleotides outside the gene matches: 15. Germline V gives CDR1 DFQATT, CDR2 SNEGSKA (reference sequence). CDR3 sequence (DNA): TGCAGTGCCAGGACTAGCGAGGGGTCCGGCGACTACGAGCAGTACTTC. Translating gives CSARTSEGSGDYEQYF.

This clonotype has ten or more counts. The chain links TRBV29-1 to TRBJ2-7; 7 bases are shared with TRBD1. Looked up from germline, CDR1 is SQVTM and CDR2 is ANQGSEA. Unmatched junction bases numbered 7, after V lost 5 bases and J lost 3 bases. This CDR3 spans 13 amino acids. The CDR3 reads CSVYTTGIYEQYF. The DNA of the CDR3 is TGCAGCGTTTATACGACAGGGATCTACGAGCAGTACTTC.

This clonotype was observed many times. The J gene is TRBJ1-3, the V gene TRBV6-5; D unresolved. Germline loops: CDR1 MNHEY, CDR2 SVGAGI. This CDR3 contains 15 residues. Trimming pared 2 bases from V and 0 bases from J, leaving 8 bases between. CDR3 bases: TGTGCCAGCAGTTACCCGGGTCTCTCTGGAAACACCATATATTTT. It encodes CASSYPGLSGNTIYF.

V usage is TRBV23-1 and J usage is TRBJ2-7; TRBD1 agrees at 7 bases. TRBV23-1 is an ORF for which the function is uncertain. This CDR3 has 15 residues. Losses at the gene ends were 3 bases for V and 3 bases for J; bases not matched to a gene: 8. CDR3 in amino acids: CASSHRRRTGYEQYF. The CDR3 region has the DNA TGCGCCAGCAGTCATCGTAGAAGGACAGGCTACGAGCAGTACTTC.

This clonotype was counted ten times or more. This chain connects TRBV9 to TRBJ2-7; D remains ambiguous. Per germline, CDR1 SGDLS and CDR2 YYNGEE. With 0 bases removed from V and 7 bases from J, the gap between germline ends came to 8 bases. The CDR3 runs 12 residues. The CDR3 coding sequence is TGTGCCAGCAGCGTAGATCGTGGGGAGCAGTACTTC. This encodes CASSVDRGEQYF.

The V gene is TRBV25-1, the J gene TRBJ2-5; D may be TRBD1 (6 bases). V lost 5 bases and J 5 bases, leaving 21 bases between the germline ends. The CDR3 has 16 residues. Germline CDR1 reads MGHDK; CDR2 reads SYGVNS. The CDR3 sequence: CASSPQGVQGRETQYF. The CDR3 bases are TGTGCCAGCAGTCCACAGGGCGTGCAGGGTCGGGAGACCCAGTACTTC. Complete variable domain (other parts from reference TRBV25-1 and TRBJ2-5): EADIYQTPRYLVIGTGKKITLECSQTMGHDKMYWYQQDPGMELHLIHYSYGVNSTEKGDLSSESTVSRIRTEHFPLTLESARPSHTSQYLCASSPQGVQGRETQYFGPGTRLLVL.

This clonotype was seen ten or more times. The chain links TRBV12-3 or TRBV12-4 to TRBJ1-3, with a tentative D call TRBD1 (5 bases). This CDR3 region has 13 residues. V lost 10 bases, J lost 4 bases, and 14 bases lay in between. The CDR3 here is CAISLTAGNTIYF. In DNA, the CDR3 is TGTGCCATCTCTTTGACAGCGGGAAACACCATATATTTT.

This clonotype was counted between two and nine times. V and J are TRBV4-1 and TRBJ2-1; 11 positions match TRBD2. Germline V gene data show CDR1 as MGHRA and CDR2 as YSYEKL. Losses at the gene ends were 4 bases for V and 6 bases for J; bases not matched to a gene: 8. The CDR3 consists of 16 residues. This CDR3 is CASSLGLGTSGNEQFF. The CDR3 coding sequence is TGCGCCAGCAGCCTAGGCCTCGGGACTAGCGGCAATGAGCAGTTCTTC.

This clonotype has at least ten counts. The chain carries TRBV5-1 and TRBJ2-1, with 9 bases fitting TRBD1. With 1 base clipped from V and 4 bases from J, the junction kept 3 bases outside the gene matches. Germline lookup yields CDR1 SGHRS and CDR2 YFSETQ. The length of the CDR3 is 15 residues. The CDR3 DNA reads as TGCGCCAGCAGCTTGTTACAGGGGGCGTACAATGAGCAGTTCTTC. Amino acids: CASSLLQGAYNEQFF.

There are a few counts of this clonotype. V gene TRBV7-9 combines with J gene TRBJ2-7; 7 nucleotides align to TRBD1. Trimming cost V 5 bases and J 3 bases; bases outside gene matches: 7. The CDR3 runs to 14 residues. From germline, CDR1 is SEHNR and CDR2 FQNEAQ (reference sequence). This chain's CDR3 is CASSLGDRLYEQYF. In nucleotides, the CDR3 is TGTGCCAGCAGCCTAGGGGACAGACTCTACGAGCAGTACTTC.

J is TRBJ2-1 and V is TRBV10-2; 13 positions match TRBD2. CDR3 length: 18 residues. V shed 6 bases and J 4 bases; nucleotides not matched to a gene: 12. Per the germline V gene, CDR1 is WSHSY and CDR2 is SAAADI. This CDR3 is CASSRGLAGEVSYNEQFF. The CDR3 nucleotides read TGCGCCAGCAGCCGAGGACTAGCGGGAGAAGTCTCTTACAATGAGCAGTTCTTC.

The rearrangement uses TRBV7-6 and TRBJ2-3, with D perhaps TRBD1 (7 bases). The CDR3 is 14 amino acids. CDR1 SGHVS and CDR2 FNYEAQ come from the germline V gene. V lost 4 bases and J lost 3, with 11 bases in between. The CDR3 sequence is CASSSRGRTDTQYF. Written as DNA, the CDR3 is TGTGCCAGCAGCTCCAGGGGGAGGACAGATACGCAGTATTTT.

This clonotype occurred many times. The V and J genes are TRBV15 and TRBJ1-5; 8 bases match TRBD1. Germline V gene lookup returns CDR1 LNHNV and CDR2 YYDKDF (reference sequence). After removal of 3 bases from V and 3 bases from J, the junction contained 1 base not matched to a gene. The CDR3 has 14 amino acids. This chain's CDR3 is CATSRDRANQPQHF. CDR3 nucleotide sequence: TGTGCCACCAGCAGGGACAGGGCCAATCAGCCCCAGCATTTT.

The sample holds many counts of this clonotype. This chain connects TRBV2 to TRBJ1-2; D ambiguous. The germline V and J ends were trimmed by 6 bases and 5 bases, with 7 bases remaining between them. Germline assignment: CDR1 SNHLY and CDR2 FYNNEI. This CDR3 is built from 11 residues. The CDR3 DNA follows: TGTGCCAGCAGGCAAGTTTATGGCTACACCTTC. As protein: CASRQVYGYTF.

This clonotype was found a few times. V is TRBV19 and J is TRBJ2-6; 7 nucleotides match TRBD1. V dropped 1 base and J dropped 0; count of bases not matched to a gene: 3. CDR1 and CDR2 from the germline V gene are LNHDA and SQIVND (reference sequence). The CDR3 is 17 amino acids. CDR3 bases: TGTGCCAGTAGTATAGGGACAGGAAGCTCTGGGGCCAACGTCCTGACTTTC. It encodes CASSIGTGSSGANVLTF. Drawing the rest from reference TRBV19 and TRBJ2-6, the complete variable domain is DGGITQSPKYLFRKEGQNVTLSCEQNLNHDAMYWYRQDPGQGLRLIYYSQIVNDFQKGDIAEGYSVSREKKESFPLTVTSAQKNPTAFYLCASSIGTGSSGANVLTFGAGSRLTVL.

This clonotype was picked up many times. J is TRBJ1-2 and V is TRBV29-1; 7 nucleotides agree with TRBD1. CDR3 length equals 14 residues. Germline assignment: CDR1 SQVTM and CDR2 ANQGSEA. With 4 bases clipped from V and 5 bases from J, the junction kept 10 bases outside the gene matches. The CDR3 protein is CSVVIPGQEYGYTF. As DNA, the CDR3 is TGCAGCGTTGTAATCCCTGGACAGGAATATGGCTACACCTTC.

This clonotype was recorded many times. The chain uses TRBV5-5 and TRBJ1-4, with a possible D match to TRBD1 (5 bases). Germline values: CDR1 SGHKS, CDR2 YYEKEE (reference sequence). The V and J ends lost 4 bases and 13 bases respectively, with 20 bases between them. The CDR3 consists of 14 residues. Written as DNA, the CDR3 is TGTGCCAGCAGCCCAGGGCCTGCTAGAGAAGGACTGTTTTTT. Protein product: CASSPGPAREGLFF.

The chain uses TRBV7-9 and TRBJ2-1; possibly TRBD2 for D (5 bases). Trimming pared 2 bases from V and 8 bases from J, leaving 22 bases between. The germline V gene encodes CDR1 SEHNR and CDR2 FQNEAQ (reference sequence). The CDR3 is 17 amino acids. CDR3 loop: CASSLPSRRRSPDEQFF. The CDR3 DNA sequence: TGTGCCAGCAGCTTACCGAGCCGGAGGAGGAGCCCAGATGAGCAGTTCTTC.

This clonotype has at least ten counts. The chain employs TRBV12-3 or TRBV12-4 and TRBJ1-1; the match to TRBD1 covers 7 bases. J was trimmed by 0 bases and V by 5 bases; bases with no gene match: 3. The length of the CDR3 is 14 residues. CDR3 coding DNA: TGTGCCAGCAGTCCGGGACAGATGAACACTGAAGCTTTCTTT. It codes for CASSPGQMNTEAFF.

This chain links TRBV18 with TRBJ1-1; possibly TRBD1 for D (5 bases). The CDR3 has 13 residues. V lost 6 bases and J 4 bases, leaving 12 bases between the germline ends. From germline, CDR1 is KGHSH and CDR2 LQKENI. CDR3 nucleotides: TGTGCCAGCTCTAGTCCGGGGACCACTGAAGCTTTCTTT. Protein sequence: CASSSPGTTEAFF.

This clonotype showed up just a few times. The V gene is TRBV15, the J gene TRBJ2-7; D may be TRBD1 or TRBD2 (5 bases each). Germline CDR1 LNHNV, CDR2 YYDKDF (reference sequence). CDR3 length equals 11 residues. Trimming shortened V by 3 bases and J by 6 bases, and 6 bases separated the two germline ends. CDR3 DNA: TGTGCCACCAGCAGCGGGGCCGAGCAGTACTTC. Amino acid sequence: CATSSGAEQYF.

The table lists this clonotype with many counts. This chain's CDR3 is CSAHRQGADEQYF. CDR3 sequence (DNA): TGCAGCGCCCACAGACAGGGGGCGGACGAGCAGTACTTC. V and J are TRBV29-1 and TRBJ2-7; 10 bases are shared with TRBD1. The CDR3 totals 13 residues. V was clipped by 7 bases and J by 5 bases; unmatched bases: 8. Germline CDR1 and CDR2: SQVTM and ANQGSEA.

The DNA for the CDR3 is TGCAGCGTCGGGGACAGGGGCCCCTATGGCTACACCTTC. Translation: CSVGDRGPYGYTF. V usage is TRBV29-1 and J usage is TRBJ1-2; 10 bases are shared with TRBD1. From germline, CDR1 is SQVTM and CDR2 ANQGSEA. The V and J ends lost 6 bases and 4 bases, in that order; junction bases with no gene match: 5. The CDR3 runs to 13 residues.